The sequence of this TCR beta chain was determined in a study of blood T cells in healthy people across ages. Turning to the study itself: Template switching picked up about one barcoded beta molecule for each two T cells.

The length of the CDR3 is 17 residues. Losses at the gene ends were 6 bases for V and 11 bases for J; bases not matched to a gene: 18. Germline assignment: CDR1 LGHDT and CDR2 YNNKEL (reference sequence). Details on this clonotype: What it binds is not known.

Isolation per sample recovered at least 7 million PBMCs. Combining a sample-barcoded 5' primer with a J-beta primer mix, a second PCR ran for roughly 7 to 12 cycles. TCRdb ran MiXCR on the 5' RACE reads and lists one entry per CDR3 protein. The table includes about 1.8 million distinct CDR3 sequences, roughly 49% detected once. Study-level findings and limits: Unknown CMV status may confound age-related changes in expanded clones. Among long-lived donors, naive CD4+ cells were more numerous and diversity higher than in aged donors.

The chain carries TRBV3-1 and TRBJ2-5, with 13 bases aligning to TRBD2. The sequencing input was blood. This TCR derives from a middle-aged woman in good health. The CDR3 DNA follows: TGTGCCAGCAGGCTCCACTCGGGACTAGCGGGGAACAATGAGCAGTACTTC. It encodes CASRLHSGLAGNNEQYF.